The T cell receptor beta chain under discussion was sequenced for a study of blood T cell repertoires in COVID-19 (dated by TCRdb to the early 2020s). In terms of the full investigation: Samples from collaborators originated in the United States, Italy and Spain and spanned both the acute and convalescent phases of COVID-19. The prospective study material was composed of cDNA or gDNA derived from T cells, B-cell-depleted T cells, or PBMCs. The dataset comprised deeply sampled blood TCRbeta repertoires from subjects exposed to, actively infected with, or recovered from COVID-19. The repertoires were made available in a free public database intended to serve as a resource for research on the immune response to SARS-CoV-2. Samples came from the ongoing ImmuneRACE study (first 160 participants) plus 1,254 subjects from 6 global collaborators. Sample metadata almost always included a de-identified subject ID, COVID-19 status, age in years and sex. Where available, HLA class I and class II types were taken from metadata supplied by the sample provider and were not determined by assay-based typing. What the authors observed across the whole study: How much clinical and demographic metadata was included differed by source and by participant, and the metadata was provided uncurated.

TCRbeta CDR3 regions were amplified from genomic DNA by means of the immunoSEQ Assay, a bias-controlled multiplex PCR. The paper's processing steps were these. The number of nucleated cells in each sample was estimated from the amplification of reference gene primers within the assay. To quantify the absolute abundance of each unique TCRbeta CDR3 rearrangement, sequence reads were collapsed and filtered. For each sample, productive Simpson clonality was calculated by taking the square root of Simpson's diversity index across productive rearrangements. Held by TCRdb, this immuneACCESS table contains in-frame sequences only and omits some clones. Under half of the omission traces to an unresolved V gene where checked; the cause of the rest is unknown. D and trimming come from the DNA, and the V and J calls and clone size come from that table. The sample profile shows about 87,000 clones; 70% to 90% of them were found once. The ten biggest clones cover roughly 5.1% of the sample.

In the case of this clone: It has no known antigen specificity. Within one base of it there is no much larger clone, and no base qualities were kept.

Whole blood was collected in K2EDTA tubes by collaborating institutions according to the institutions' own protocols. For TCRbeta analysis, collaborators shipped samples in one of three forms: frozen whole blood, isolated PBMCs, or DNA extracted from either of those sample types. Counted from cysteine to phenylalanine, this CDR3 has 14 amino acids. Only CDR3 DNA remains: 42 bases, in frame from the first base. V loses 6 bases at its end and J loses 5 bases; junction bases beyond the gene matches: 9. The CDR1 and CDR2 encoded by the germline V gene are ENHRY and SYGVKD. The sequence came from a man between 40 and 49 years old with acute or convalescent COVID-19. Recombination connected TRBV10-3 to TRBJ1-2, and 7 junction bases match TRBD1. Sequencing was done on a sample of peripheral blood. The CDR3 protein is CAISPGDSPYGYTF. The bases read TGTGCCATCAGCCCGGGGGACAGCCCATATGGCTACACCTTC.